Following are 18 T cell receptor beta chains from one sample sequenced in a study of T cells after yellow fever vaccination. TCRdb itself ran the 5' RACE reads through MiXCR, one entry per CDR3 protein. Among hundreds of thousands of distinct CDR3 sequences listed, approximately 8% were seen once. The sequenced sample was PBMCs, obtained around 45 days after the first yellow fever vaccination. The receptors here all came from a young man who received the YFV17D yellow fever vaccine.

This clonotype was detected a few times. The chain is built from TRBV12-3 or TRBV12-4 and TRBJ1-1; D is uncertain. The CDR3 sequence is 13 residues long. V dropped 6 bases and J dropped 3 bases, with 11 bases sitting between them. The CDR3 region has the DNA TGTGCCAGCAGGACCGGGGTGGACACTGAAGCTTTCTTT. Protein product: CASRTGVDTEAFF.

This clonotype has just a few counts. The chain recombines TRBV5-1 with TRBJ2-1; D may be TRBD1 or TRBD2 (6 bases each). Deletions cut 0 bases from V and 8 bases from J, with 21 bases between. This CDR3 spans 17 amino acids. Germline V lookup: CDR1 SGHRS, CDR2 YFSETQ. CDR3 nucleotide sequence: TGCGCCAGCAGCTTGGAGCTATTTCTGGGGGGCGCATATGAGCAGTTCTTC. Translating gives CASSLELFLGGAYEQFF.

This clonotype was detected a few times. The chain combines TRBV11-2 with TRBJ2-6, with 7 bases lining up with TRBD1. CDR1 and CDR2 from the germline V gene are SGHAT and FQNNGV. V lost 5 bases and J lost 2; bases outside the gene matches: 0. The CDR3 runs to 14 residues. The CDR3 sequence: CASSGTAGANVLTF. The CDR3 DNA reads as TGTGCCAGCAGCGGGACAGCTGGGGCCAACGTCCTGACTTTC.

CDR3 protein: CASSLAGGAGRDYGYTF. The CDR3 DNA follows: TGTGCCAGCAGCTTAGCAGGCGGGGCCGGGAGGGACTATGGCTACACCTTC. The rearrangement uses TRBV7-9 and TRBJ1-2; D might be TRBD1 (5 bases). This CDR3 has 17 amino acids. Germline CDR1 and CDR2: SEHNR and FQNEAQ (reference sequence). With 0 bases removed from V and 3 bases from J, the gap between germline ends came to 17 bases.

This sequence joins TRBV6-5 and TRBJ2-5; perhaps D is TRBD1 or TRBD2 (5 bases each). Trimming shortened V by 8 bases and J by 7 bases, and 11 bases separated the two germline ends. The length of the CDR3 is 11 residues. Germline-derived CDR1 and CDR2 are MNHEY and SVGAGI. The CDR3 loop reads CASGTSGTQYF. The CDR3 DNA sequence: TGTGCCAGCGGGACGAGCGGGACCCAGTACTTC.

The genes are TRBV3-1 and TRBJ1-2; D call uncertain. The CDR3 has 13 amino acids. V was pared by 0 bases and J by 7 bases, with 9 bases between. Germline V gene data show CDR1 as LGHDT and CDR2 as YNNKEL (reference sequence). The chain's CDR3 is CASSQDLGFGYTF. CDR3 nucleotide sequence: TGTGCCAGCAGCCAAGATTTGGGGTTTGGCTACACCTTC.

Here the CDR3 reads CAISWTSEETQYF. DNA for the CDR3: TGTGCCATCAGTTGGACTAGCGAAGAGACCCAGTACTTC. The chain joins TRBV10-3 to TRBJ2-5; 9 bases map to TRBD2. The CDR3 runs to 13 residues. Germline V CDR1 and CDR2: ENHRY, SYGVKD. V was pared by 5 bases and J by 3 bases, with 1 base of the junction left unmatched.

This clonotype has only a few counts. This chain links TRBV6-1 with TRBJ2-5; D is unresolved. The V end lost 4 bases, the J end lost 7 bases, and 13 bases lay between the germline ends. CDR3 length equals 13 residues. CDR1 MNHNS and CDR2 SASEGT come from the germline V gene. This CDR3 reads CASSAAGGGTQYF. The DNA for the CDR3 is TGTGCCAGCAGTGCCGCCGGCGGCGGGACCCAGTACTTC.

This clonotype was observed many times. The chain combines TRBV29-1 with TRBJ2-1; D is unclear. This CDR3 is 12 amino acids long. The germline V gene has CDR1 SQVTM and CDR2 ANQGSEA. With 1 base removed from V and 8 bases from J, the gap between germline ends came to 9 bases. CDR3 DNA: TGCAGCGTTGAAGGAACCACAGATGAGCAGTTCTTC. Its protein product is CSVEGTTDEQFF.

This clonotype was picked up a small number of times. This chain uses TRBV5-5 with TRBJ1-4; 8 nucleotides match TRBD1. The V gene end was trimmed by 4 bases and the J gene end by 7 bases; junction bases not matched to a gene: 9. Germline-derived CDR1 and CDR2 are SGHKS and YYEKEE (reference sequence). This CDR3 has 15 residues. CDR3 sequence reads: CASSHGQGPVEKLFF. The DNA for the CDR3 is TGTGCCAGCAGCCACGGACAGGGCCCGGTTGAAAAACTGTTTTTT. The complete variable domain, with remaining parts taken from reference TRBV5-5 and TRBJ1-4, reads DAGVTQSPTHLIKTRGQQVTLRCSPISGHKSVSWYQQVLGQGPQFIFQYYEKEERGRGNFPDRFSARQFPNYSSELNVNALLLGDSALYLCASSHGQGPVEKLFFGSGTQLSVL.

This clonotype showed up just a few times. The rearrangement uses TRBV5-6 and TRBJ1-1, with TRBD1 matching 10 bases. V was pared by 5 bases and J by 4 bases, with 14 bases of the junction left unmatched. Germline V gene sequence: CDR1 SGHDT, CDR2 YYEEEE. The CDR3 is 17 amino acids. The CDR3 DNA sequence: TGTGCCAGCAGTTCCGGGACAGGGGCCTTTTATCGCACTGAAGCTTTCTTT. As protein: CASSSGTGAFYRTEAFF. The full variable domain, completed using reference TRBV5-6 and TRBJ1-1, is DAGVTQSPTHLIKTRGQQVTLRCSPKSGHDTVSWYQQALGQGPQFIFQYYEEEERQRGNFPDRFSGHQFPNYSSELNVNALLLGDSALYLCASSSGTGAFYRTEAFFGQGTRLTVV.

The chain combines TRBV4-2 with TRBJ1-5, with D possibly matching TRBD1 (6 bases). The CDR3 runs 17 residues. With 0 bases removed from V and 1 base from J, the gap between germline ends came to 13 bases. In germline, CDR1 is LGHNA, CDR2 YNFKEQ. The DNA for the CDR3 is TGTGCCAGCAGCCAAGAATGGAGACAGGTCAGCAATCAGCCCCAGCATTTT. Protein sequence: CASSQEWRQVSNQPQHF.

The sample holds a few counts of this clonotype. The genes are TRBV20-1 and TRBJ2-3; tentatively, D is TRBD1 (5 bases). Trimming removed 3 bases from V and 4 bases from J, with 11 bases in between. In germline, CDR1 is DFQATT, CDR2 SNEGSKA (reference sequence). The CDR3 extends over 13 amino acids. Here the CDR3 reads CSAREQGPDTQYF. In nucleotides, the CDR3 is TGCAGTGCTAGGGAGCAGGGTCCAGATACGCAGTATTTT.

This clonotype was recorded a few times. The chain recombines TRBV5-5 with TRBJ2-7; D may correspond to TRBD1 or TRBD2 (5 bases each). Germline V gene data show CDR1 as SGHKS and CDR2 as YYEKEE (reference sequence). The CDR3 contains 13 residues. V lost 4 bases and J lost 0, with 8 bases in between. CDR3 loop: CASSEGSSYEQYF. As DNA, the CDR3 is TGTGCCAGCAGCGAGGGGAGCTCCTACGAGCAGTACTTC. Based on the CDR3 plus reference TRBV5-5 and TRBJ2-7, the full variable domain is DAGVTQSPTHLIKTRGQQVTLRCSPISGHKSVSWYQQVLGQGPQFIFQYYEKEERGRGNFPDRFSARQFPNYSSELNVNALLLGDSALYLCASSEGSSYEQYFGPGTRLTVT.

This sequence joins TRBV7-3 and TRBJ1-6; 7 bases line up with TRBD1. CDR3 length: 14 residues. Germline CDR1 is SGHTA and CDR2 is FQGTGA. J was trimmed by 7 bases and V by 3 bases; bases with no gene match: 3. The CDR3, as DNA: TGTGCCAGCAGCTTGGGACAGCAAAATTCACCCCTCCACTTT. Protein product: CASSLGQQNSPLHF. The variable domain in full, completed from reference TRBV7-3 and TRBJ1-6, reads GAGVSQTPSNKVTEKGKYVELRCDPISGHTALYWYRQSLGQGPEFLIYFQGTGAADDSGLPNDRFFAVRPEGSVSTLKIQRTERGDSAVYLCASSLGQQNSPLHFGNGTRLTVT.

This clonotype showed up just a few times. CDR3 coding DNA: TGTGCCAGCAGTTTAAGGCTGTGGAATGGCTACACCTTC. This sequence encodes CASSLRLWNGYTF. The chain employs TRBV12-3 or TRBV12-4 and TRBJ1-2; D unresolved. The ends were cut back, 2 bases at V and 6 bases at J, with 10 bases in the middle. This CDR3 spans 13 amino acids.

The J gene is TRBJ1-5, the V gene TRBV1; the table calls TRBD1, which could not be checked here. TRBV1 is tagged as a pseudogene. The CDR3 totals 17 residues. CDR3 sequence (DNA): TGCACCAGCAGCCAGTGGGGCTTATTGGGGTTCCATCAGCCCCAGCATTTT. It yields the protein CTSSQWGLLGFHQPQHF.

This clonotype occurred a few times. In DNA, the CDR3 is TGCGCCAGCAGCTTGGGGTTCCTCCCCAGGGCTAACTATGGCTACACCTTC. Translating it yields CASSLGFLPRANYGYTF. The rearrangement joins TRBV5-1 to TRBJ1-2; possible D gene TRBD1, 5 bases. The CDR3 sequence is 17 residues long. The V gene's germline CDR1 is SGHRS and CDR2 YFSETQ. V lost 0 bases, J lost 0 bases, and 15 bases lay in between.